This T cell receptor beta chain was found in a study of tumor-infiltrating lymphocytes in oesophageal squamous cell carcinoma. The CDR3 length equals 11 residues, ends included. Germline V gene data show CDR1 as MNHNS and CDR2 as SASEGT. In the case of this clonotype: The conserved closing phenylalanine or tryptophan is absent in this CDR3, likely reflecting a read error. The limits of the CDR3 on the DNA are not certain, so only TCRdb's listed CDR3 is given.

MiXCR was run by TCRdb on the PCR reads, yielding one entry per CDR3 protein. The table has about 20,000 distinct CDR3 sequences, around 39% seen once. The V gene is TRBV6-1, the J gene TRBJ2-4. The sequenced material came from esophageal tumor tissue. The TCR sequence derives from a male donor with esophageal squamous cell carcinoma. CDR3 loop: CASSSLPKPTS.